A single sample gave rise to the 14 T cell receptor beta chains below, sequenced in a study of yellow fever vaccine responses in identical twins. MiXCR, applied by TCRdb to the RT-PCR reads, yields one record per CDR3 protein. The sample includes roughly 17,000 distinct CDR3 sequences, approximately 70% of them seen just once. The sequences come from T cells from blood (PBMCs), unsorted or a sorted subset (not recorded which), collected before or after yellow fever vaccination (not recorded which). The receptors come from a woman under 30 who received the yellow fever vaccine.

The V call is TRBV10-3, the J call TRBJ1-2, with 8 positions matching TRBD1. This CDR3 is built from 15 residues. Germline loops: CDR1 ENHRY, CDR2 SYGVKD. Trimming took 2 bases from V and 8 from J; bases not matched to a gene: 10. The CDR3 nucleotides are TGTGCCATCAGTGAGCCCGGGACAGGAACTACGGGCTACACCTTC. The encoded protein is CAISEPGTGTTGYTF.

The V and J genes are TRBV29-1 and TRBJ2-3; 10 bases are a match to TRBD1. The CDR3 extends over 13 amino acids. V trimming: 6 bases; J trimming: 5 bases; junction bases outside the gene matches: 5. The germline gives CDR1 SQVTM, CDR2 ANQGSEA. The DNA of the CDR3 is TGCAGCGTGGACAGGGGGGCGGAAGATACGCAGTATTTT. The encoded protein is CSVDRGAEDTQYF.

J is TRBJ2-5 and V is TRBV6-4, with D unclear. This CDR3 has 12 amino acids. From germline, CDR1 is MRHNA and CDR2 SNTAGT. Trimming took off 7 bases at V and 5 bases at J, with 11 bases between the two ends. The CDR3 here is CASTNPRETQYF. DNA for the CDR3: TGTGCCAGCACTAACCCGAGGGAGACCCAGTACTTC.

This chain uses TRBV4-1 with TRBJ1-1, with D possibly being TRBD1 (5 bases). The CDR3 totals 15 residues. Trimming removed 4 bases at V and 6 bases at J, with 18 bases between. Germline assignment: CDR1 MGHRA and CDR2 YSYEKL. The CDR3 DNA is TGCGCCAGCAGCCCTAATGAGGGGACTGGATCTGAAGCTTTCTTT. Encoded protein: CASSPNEGTGSEAFF.

V is TRBV10-1 and J is TRBJ1-5; D not certain. The CDR3 runs 14 residues. Trimming took off 6 bases at V and 3 bases at J, with 12 bases between the two ends. Germline CDR1 is WNHNN and CDR2 is SYGVQD (reference sequence). The CDR3 coding sequence is TGCGCCAGCAGAAAATCGGGCCTCAATCAGCCCCAGCATTTT. As protein: CASRKSGLNQPQHF.

This chain links TRBV2 with TRBJ2-5; no definite D call. The CDR3 has 12 amino acids. From germline, CDR1 is SNHLY and CDR2 FYNNEI. The germline V and J ends were trimmed by 8 bases and 2 bases, with 9 bases remaining between them. The CDR3 is CASGRVQETQYF. The CDR3 DNA reads as TGTGCCAGCGGACGGGTGCAAGAGACCCAGTACTTC.

The rearrangement links TRBV28 to TRBJ2-1, with D unclear. With 5 bases removed from V and 3 bases from J, the gap between germline ends came to 2 bases. Germline assignment: CDR1 MDHEN and CDR2 SYDVKM. This CDR3 contains 11 residues. CDR3 coding DNA: TGTGCCAGCAGTAGCTACAATGAGCAGTTCTTC. Translation gives CASSSYNEQFF.

The chain has TRBV12-3 or TRBV12-4 and TRBJ2-5, with D unclear. The CDR3 extends over 14 amino acids. Between the trimmed V and J ends, which lost 3 bases and 4 bases, there was a span of 12 bases. The DNA for the CDR3 is TGTGCCAGCAGTTTGAGTGCTAGTCCAGAGACCCAGTACTTC. Translating gives CASSLSASPETQYF.

This chain connects TRBV18 to TRBJ2-7, with TRBD1 as a possible D gene (6 bases). V lost 2 bases and J lost 3, with 11 bases in between. The CDR3 consists of 14 residues. Germline V gene data show CDR1 as KGHSH and CDR2 as LQKENI. The CDR3 DNA follows: TGTGCCAGCTCACCAACAGGGATGGACTACGAGCAGTACGTC. It codes for CASSPTGMDYEQYV.

This clonotype was counted only a few times. The chain joins TRBV7-9 to TRBJ2-5; D assignment may be TRBD1 or TRBD2 (6 bases each). With 5 bases removed from V and 3 bases from J, the gap between germline ends came to 13 bases. CDR3 length equals 14 residues. Germline V gene sequence: CDR1 SEHNR, CDR2 FQNEAQ (reference sequence). CDR3 in DNA: TGTGCCAGCAGCCGCGGGACACAAGAAGAGACCCAGTACTTC. Encoded protein: CASSRGTQEETQYF.

The chain recombines TRBV10-3 with TRBJ1-5, with TRBD1 as a possible D gene (6 bases). Germline lookup yields CDR1 ENHRY and CDR2 SYGVKD. Trimming stripped 6 bases from V and 3 bases from J, with 15 bases between. There are 15 residues in the CDR3. The CDR3 DNA sequence: TGTGCCATCAGCCGAGAGGGGGGTTACAATCAGCCCCAGCATTTT. Protein: CAISREGGYNQPQHF.

This chain joins TRBV29-1 and TRBJ2-5; TRBD1 matches 9 bases. The germline V gene encodes CDR1 SQVTM and CDR2 ANQGSEA. This CDR3 spans 12 amino acids. With 7 bases clipped from V and 7 bases from J, the junction kept 7 bases outside the gene matches. CDR3 loop: CSARTGEVTQYF. CDR3 sequence (DNA): TGCAGCGCCCGGACAGGGGAGGTGACCCAGTACTTC.

The chain employs TRBV28 and TRBJ2-3; 8 nucleotides align to TRBD1. The V and J ends lost 3 bases and 4 bases, in that order; junction bases with no gene match: 6. Germline V lookup: CDR1 MDHEN, CDR2 SYDVKM. The CDR3 spans 15 residues. The DNA of the CDR3 is TGTGCCAGCAGTTTCGGGACAGGACTGGCAGATACGCAGTATTTT. Translating gives CASSFGTGLADTQYF.

This clonotype has a single count. The chain joins TRBV20-1 to TRBJ2-7, with D possibly TRBD2 on 7 matching bases. V gave up 3 bases and J gave up 2 bases, with 14 bases separating them. Germline V lookup: CDR1 DFQATT, CDR2 SNEGSKA (reference sequence). This CDR3 comprises 14 residues. The CDR3 loop is CSASKRGGPYEQYV. CDR3 nucleotide sequence: TGCAGTGCTAGTAAGAGGGGGGGCCCCTACGAGCAGTACGTC.